A selection of T cell receptor beta chains follows, all from one sample in a study. TCRdb itself ran the 5' RACE reads through MiXCR, one entry per CDR3 protein. The sample consists of just under 65,000 distinct CDR3 sequences, about 20% of them appearing once. The sequencing sample was made of memory CD4+ T cells sorted from a lymph node. All receptors come from a female donor with breast cancer. CDR3s include the opening cysteine and the closing phenylalanine or tryptophan. The order of the fields is clone size, D gene, V gene, J gene, CDR3 length, CDR3 protein, CDR3 DNA. D genes are given only for firm matches. Clone size is shown for a subset of rows, as once, few, many or a class of expanded clone.

clone_size: NA
d_call: NA
v_call: TRBV5-5
j_call: TRBJ1-1
cdr3_length: 12
cdr3_aa: CASSPPEGWAFF
cdr3_nt: TGTGCCAGCAGCCCGCCGGAGGGTTGGGCTTTCTTT

clone_size: few
d_call: TRBD1
v_call: TRBV2
j_call: TRBJ1-1
cdr3_length: 15
cdr3_aa: CASSPRTGADTEAFF
cdr3_nt: TGTGCCAGCAGTCCTCGGACAGGGGCGGACACTGAAGCTTTCTTT

clone_size: once
d_call: NA
v_call: TRBV20-1
j_call: TRBJ2-5
cdr3_length: 11
cdr3_aa: CSAGTRETQHF
cdr3_nt: TGCAGTGCTGGCACTCGGGAGACCCAGCACTTC

clone_size: NA
d_call: NA
v_call: TRBV12-3/TRBV12-4
j_call: TRBJ2-2
cdr3_length: 15
cdr3_aa: CASSYITRAVGELFF
cdr3_nt: TGTGCCAGCAGTTACATTACCAGGGCGGTCGGGGAGCTGTTTTTT

clone_size: many
d_call: NA
v_call: TRBV5-6
j_call: TRBJ2-1
cdr3_length: 14
cdr3_aa: CASSLFPTYNEQFF
cdr3_nt: TGTGCCAGCAGCTTGTTTCCCACTTACAATGAGCAGTTCTTC

clone_size: NA
d_call: NA
v_call: TRBV7-3
j_call: TRBJ2-1
cdr3_length: 16
cdr3_aa: CASSDPENRPFNEQFF
cdr3_nt: TGTGCCAGCAGCGACCCGGAGAACCGTCCCTTCAATGAGCAGTTCTTC

clone_size: few
d_call: NA
v_call: TRBV7-9
j_call: TRBJ2-5
cdr3_length: 15
cdr3_aa: CASSLGTGQQETQYF
cdr3_nt: TGTGCCAGCAGCTTAGGTACCGGACAGCAAGAGACCCAGTACTTC

clone_size: few
d_call: NA
v_call: TRBV5-1
j_call: TRBJ1-6
cdr3_length: 14
cdr3_aa: CASSSGEGDSPLHF
cdr3_nt: TGCGCCAGCAGCAGCGGGGAGGGTGATTCACCCCTCCACTTT

clone_size: NA
d_call: NA
v_call: TRBV20-1
j_call: TRBJ1-1
cdr3_length: 12
cdr3_aa: CSARRGSGEAFF
cdr3_nt: TGCAGTGCTAGGAGGGGTTCGGGTGAAGCTTTCTTT

clone_size: many
d_call: NA
v_call: TRBV7-2
j_call: TRBJ2-6
cdr3_length: 16
cdr3_aa: CASSLDMASGANVLTF
cdr3_nt: TGTGCCAGCAGCTTAGATATGGCGTCTGGGGCCAACGTCCTGACTTTC

clone_size: NA
d_call: NA
v_call: TRBV5-1
j_call: TRBJ2-3
cdr3_length: 13
cdr3_aa: CASRPASTDTQYF
cdr3_nt: TGCGCCAGCAGGCCCGCAAGCACAGATACGCAGTATTTT

clone_size: few
d_call: NA
v_call: TRBV12-3/TRBV12-4
j_call: TRBJ2-4
cdr3_length: 14
cdr3_aa: CASSLGGAKNIQYF
cdr3_nt: TGTGCCAGCAGTTTGGGGGGCGCCAAAAACATTCAGTACTTC

clone_size: few
d_call: TRBD2
v_call: TRBV7-2
j_call: TRBJ2-7
cdr3_length: 15
cdr3_aa: CASSLGLAGNYEQYF
cdr3_nt: TGTGCCAGCAGCTTAGGACTAGCGGGAAACTACGAGCAGTACTTC

clone_size: few
d_call: TRBD1
v_call: TRBV7-9
j_call: TRBJ1-1
cdr3_length: 13
cdr3_aa: CACSLTGRAEAFF
cdr3_nt: TGTGCCTGCAGCTTGACAGGGAGGGCTGAAGCTTTCTTT

clone_size: few
d_call: NA
v_call: TRBV6-6
j_call: TRBJ2-4
cdr3_length: 13
cdr3_aa: CASSYEKGGIQYF
cdr3_nt: TGTGCCAGCAGCTACGAAAAGGGGGGCATTCAGTACTTC

clone_size: many
d_call: NA
v_call: TRBV7-2
j_call: TRBJ1-3
cdr3_length: 15
cdr3_aa: CASSLDRASGNTIYF
cdr3_nt: TGTGCCAGCAGCTTAGACAGGGCATCCGGAAACACCATATATTTT